Listed below are T cell receptor beta chains from one sample, sequenced in a study of blood T cell repertoires in COVID-19. Data came from immunoSEQ multiplex PCR; TCRdb stores just in-frame clones and leaves some out. The table has 250,000 to 350,000 clones, about 89% seen once. Input material: peripheral blood. Source of these receptors: an older woman with acute or convalescent COVID-19. Both conserved end residues are part of each CDR3. Fields, in order: D gene, J gene, clone size, V gene, CDR3 protein, CDR3 DNA. The D gene is left open where the match is weak. Size tells how often a clone was seen (once, few, many) or the class of an expanded clone, and some rows leave it out.

. TRBJ1-2 . TRBV6-5 CASSYGGLIKGGYTF TGTGCCAGCAGTTACGGGGGACTCATCAAAGGTGGCTACACCTTC
. TRBJ1-5 . TRBV3-1/TRBV3-2 CASSQAGAGNQPQHF TGTGCCAGCAGCCAAGCAGGGGCCGGTAATCAGCCCCAGCATTTT
TRBD2 TRBJ2-2 . TRBV6-2/TRBV6-3 CASSYSVAGGLYTGVLFF TGTGCCAGCAGTTACTCGGTAGCGGGAGGACTTTACACCGGGGTGCTGTTTTTT
TRBD1 TRBJ2-7 . TRBV28 CASSSGQVYEQYF TGTGCCAGCAGTTCGGGACAGGTTTACGAGCAGTACTTC
TRBD2 TRBJ2-3 . TRBV7-9 CASTLSGRAFGDTQYF TGTGCCAGCACGCTAAGCGGGAGGGCGTTTGGAGATACGCAGTATTTT
TRBD1 TRBJ2-7 . TRBV6-2/TRBV6-3 CASSRDSWSYEQYF TGTGCCAGCAGCCGGGACAGTTGGTCCTACGAGCAGTACTTC
. TRBJ2-2 . TRBV11-1 CASSPSFGNTGELFF TGTGCCAGCAGCCCATCGTTCGGGAACACCGGGGAGCTGTTTTTT
. TRBJ1-2 . TRBV6-5 CASSYSPGAYGYTF TGTGCCAGCAGTTACTCCCCAGGGGCCTATGGCTACACCTTC
TRBD1 TRBJ1-2 . TRBV4-3 CASSQGAQGANYGYTF TGCGCCAGCAGCCAAGGCGCGCAGGGGGCAAACTATGGCTACACCTTC
. TRBJ2-1 once TRBV24-1 CATSDGQGIYNEQFF TGTGCCACCAGTGATGGTCAGGGAATATACAATGAGCAGTTCTTC
TRBD2 TRBJ2-2 . TRBV5-8 CASSLWRGGAITGELFF TGTGCCAGCAGCTTGTGGCGCGGGGGTGCGATAACCGGGGAGCTGTTTTTT
. TRBJ1-2 . TRBV13 CASSLSGATNYGYTF TGTGCCAGCAGCTTGTCAGGGGCCACGAACTATGGCTACACCTTC
. TRBJ1-4 . TRBV29-1 CSVTDYERKLFF TGCAGCGTGACAGATTATGAAAGAAAACTGTTTTTT
. TRBJ2-7 . TRBV10-3 CAISKRWAPLASETSYEQYF TGTGCCATCAGTAAAAGATGGGCCCCGCTGGCTAGCGAAACTTCCTACGAGCAGTACTTC
. TRBJ1-3 . TRBV5-4 CASSSQKQGARNTIYF TGTGCCAGCAGCTCCCAGAAACAGGGAGCCAGAAACACCATATATTTT
. TRBJ1-2 once TRBV5-5 CASSQGGTYGIYGYTF TGTGCCAGCAGCCAAGGAGGGACCTATGGTATCTATGGCTACACCTTC
. TRBJ1-2 . TRBV6-2/TRBV6-3 CASSSPKGPIYGYTF TGTGCCAGCAGCTCCCCGAAGGGGCCCATCTATGGCTACACCTTC
TRBD2 TRBJ2-1 . TRBV27 CASSTGLAGVYNEQFF TGTGCCAGCAGTACAGGACTAGCGGGAGTCTACAATGAGCAGTTCTTC
. TRBJ2-7 . TRBV6-5 CASTKAGFYEQYF TGTGCCAGCACCAAAGCCGGGTTTTACGAGCAGTACTTC
TRBD1 TRBJ1-1 . TRBV11-2 CASSLSSGQGNTEAFF TGTGCCAGCAGCCTATCTTCGGGACAGGGAAACACTGAAGCTTTCTTT
. TRBJ1-1 . TRBV28 CASSSPRGTEAFF TGTGCCAGCAGTTCTCCTCGGGGCACTGAAGCTTTCTTT
TRBD1 TRBJ2-7 . TRBV5-1 CASSLGDRTSVYEQYF TGCGCCAGCAGCTTGGGGGACAGAACATCGGTCTACGAGCAGTACTTC
. TRBJ2-7 . TRBV11-1 CASSGWTDQQYF TGTGCCAGCAGCGGGTGGACAGATCAGCAGTACTTC
TRBD2 TRBJ2-5 once TRBV5-8 CASSTGLGEGETQYF TGTGCCAGCAGCACCGGACTAGGGGAAGGGGAGACCCAGTACTTC
. TRBJ1-1 . TRBV19 CASTPQGAITEAFF TGTGCCAGTACCCCCCAGGGTGCGATTACTGAAGCTTTCTTT
. TRBJ2-6 . TRBV4-3 CASSQDLPGNGANVLTF TGCGCCAGCAGCCAAGATCTTCCAGGGAACGGGGCCAACGTCCTGACTTTC
. TRBJ2-6 . TRBV6-5 CASSSLQGPGANVLTF TGTGCCAGCAGTTCCCTACAGGGCCCCGGGGCCAACGTCCTGACTTTC
TRBD2 TRBJ2-1 . TRBV9 CASSPTSVNYNEQFF TGTGCCAGCAGCCCCACTAGCGTCAACTACAATGAGCAGTTCTTC
TRBD2 TRBJ2-4 . TRBV11-2 CASSLLAGGKNIQYF TGTGCCAGCAGCTTACTAGCGGGGGGCAAAAACATTCAGTACTTC
. TRBJ2-3 . TRBV7-9 CASSFEVGPSTDTQYF TGTGCCAGCAGCTTCGAGGTTGGCCCTAGCACAGATACGCAGTATTTT
TRBD2 TRBJ2-1 . TRBV27 CASSKPGLAGIDEQFF TGTGCCAGCAGTAAACCGGGACTAGCGGGAATTGATGAGCAGTTCTTC
. TRBJ1-3 . TRBV6-6 CASSRESGNTIYF TGTGCCAGCAGTCGAGAATCCGGGAACACCATATATTTT
TRBD1 TRBJ1-1 . TRBV6-2/TRBV6-3 CASSYSWQQGARNTEAFF TGTGCCAGCAGTTACTCGTGGCAACAGGGGGCGAGGAACACTGAAGCTTTCTTT
. TRBJ2-7 . TRBV11-3 CASSLEGAYEQYF TGTGCCAGCAGCTTAGAGGGGGCTTACGAGCAGTACTTC
. TRBJ2-5 . TRBV4-1 CASSQSTYLETQYF TGCGCCAGCAGCCAATCAACATACCTGGAGACCCAGTACTTC
. TRBJ1-2 . TRBV7-9 CASSPAGGRGGYTF TGTGCCAGCAGCCCAGCCGGGGGTCGAGGTGGCTACACCTTC
TRBD1 TRBJ1-1 . TRBV28 CASSPWGTGTEAFF TGTGCCAGCAGTCCGTGGGGGACAGGCACTGAAGCTTTCTTT
TRBD2 TRBJ2-2 . TRBV2 CASSPGLAGGSGELFF TGTGCCAGCAGCCCGGGACTAGCGGGCGGGTCCGGGGAGCTGTTTTTT
. TRBJ1-4 . TRBV6-5 CASRLGAVGEKLFF TGTGCCAGCAGGTTAGGGGCAGTCGGTGAAAAACTGTTTTTT
. TRBJ2-4 . TRBV29-1 CSVEQGTLAKNIQYF TGCAGCGTTGAACAGGGGACCCTAGCCAAAAACATTCAGTACTTC
. TRBJ2-1 . TRBV4-1 CASSQAMTGGEQFF TGCGCCAGCAGCCAGGCAATGACAGGTGGTGAGCAGTTCTTC
TRBD2 TRBJ2-1 . TRBV2 CASTQLAGDYNEQFF TGTGCCAGCACTCAACTAGCGGGAGACTACAATGAGCAGTTCTTC
TRBD1 TRBJ1-1 . TRBV28 CASSLVRTGGEAFF TGTGCCAGCAGTTTGGTTCGGACAGGCGGAGAAGCTTTCTTT
TRBD2 TRBJ2-1 . TRBV4-2 CASSQEPSGGDYNEQFF TGTGCCAGCAGCCAAGAACCTAGCGGGGGGGACTACAATGAGCAGTTCTTC
TRBD2 TRBJ2-7 . TRBV14 CASSQDYATSGTYEQYF TGTGCCAGCAGCCAAGATTACGCGACTAGCGGGACCTACGAGCAGTACTTC
. TRBJ2-7 . TRBV20-1 CSASTDYEQYF TGCAGTGCTAGTACTGATTACGAGCAGTACTTC
. TRBJ2-7 . TRBV2 CASRESDSAYEQYF TGTGCCAGCAGAGAGTCGGACTCGGCGTACGAGCAGTACTTC
TRBD2 TRBJ2-1 . TRBV27 CASSLSGRTYNEQFF TGTGCCAGCAGTCTTAGCGGGAGGACCTACAATGAGCAGTTCTTC
TRBD2 TRBJ2-1 . TRBV7-6 CASSLGLAGVNEQFF TGTGCCAGCAGCTTAGGGCTAGCGGGCGTCAATGAGCAGTTCTTC
TRBD1 TRBJ1-5 . TRBV10-3 CAISDTGRQGQPQHF TGTGCCATCAGTGATACCGGGAGACAGGGGCAGCCCCAGCATTTT
. TRBJ1-5 . TRBV19 CASSIPGNSNQPQHF TGTGCCAGTAGTATACCAGGAAATAGCAATCAGCCCCAGCATTTT
. TRBJ2-7 . TRBV6-1 CASSEASGQIYEQYF TGTGCCAGCAGTGAAGCATCCGGACAGATTTACGAGCAGTACTTC
TRBD1 TRBJ1-1 . TRBV7-3 CASSLIGQVTEAFF TGTGCCAGCAGCTTAATAGGACAGGTCACTGAAGCTTTCTTT
TRBD2 TRBJ2-1 . TRBV7-7 CASSLVAGGPYNEQFF TGTGCCAGCAGCTTAGTGGCGGGGGGGCCGTACAATGAGCAGTTCTTC
TRBD1 TRBJ1-4 . TRBV7-9 CASSLAAVRGLNEKLFF TGTGCCAGCAGCTTAGCGGCAGTGAGGGGGCTAAATGAAAAACTGTTTTTT
TRBD1 TRBJ1-1 . TRBV27 CASGQGRRTEAFF TGTGCCAGCGGACAGGGGAGAAGAACTGAAGCTTTCTTT
TRBD2 TRBJ2-5 . TRBV7-9 CASSLDVALAGPQETQYF TGTGCCAGCAGCTTAGATGTTGCGTTAGCGGGGCCCCAAGAGACCCAGTACTTC
. TRBJ2-7 . TRBV21-1 CASTPRDEGLRRLEQYF TGTGCCAGCACCCCACGGGACGAGGGACTCCGACGTTTGGAGCAGTACTTC
TRBD1 TRBJ1-5 . TRBV19 CASSPMDRGGYSNQPQHF TGTGCCAGTAGTCCCATGGACAGGGGCGGGTATAGCAATCAGCCCCAGCATTTT
. TRBJ1-5 . TRBV29-1 CSVKAGNDQPQHF TGCAGCGTTAAGGCAGGGAACGATCAGCCCCAGCATTTT